This TCR beta chain was observed in a study of identical twins. TCRdb re-called the 5' RACE reads through MiXCR, storing one row per CDR3 protein. The sample lists roughly 690,000 distinct CDR3 sequences; around 6% were seen once. Donors uniformly comprised healthy Caucasians. The sequence came from a man aged 18 to 29 in good health. The sequencing sample was made of naive T cells sorted from blood.

The CDR3, as DNA: TGCGCCAGCATGGGGACTAGCGGGAGGGAAAAAGAGAATGAGCAGTTCTTC. Its translation is CASMGTSGREKENEQFF. The chain couples TRBV5-1 to TRBJ2-1; 16 bases fit TRBD2. In germline, CDR1 is SGHRS, CDR2 YFSETQ. The junction had 10 bases not matched to a gene; V was cut back by 6 bases and J by 7 bases. The CDR3 consists of 17 residues.